One sample yielded the 13 T cell receptor beta chains listed below, sequenced in a study of regulatory T cells in long-lasting Graves disease. Regarding time point: newly diagnosed GD, antithyroid drugs for less than 3 months. PBMC-extracted RNA yielded the TCR library. In building TCR beta libraries, iRepertoire HTBI primers were used together with Arm-PCR of CDR3 regions. TCRdb re-analysed the multiplex PCR reads in MiXCR, keeping a single row per CDR3 protein. The table shows some 400,000 distinct CDR3 sequences, with more than 12% occurring only once. The data were also submitted as part of a second study, on T cells in Graves' hyperthyroidism and ophthalmopathy.

The material sequenced was peripheral blood mononuclear cells (PBMCs), taken at new diagnosis, from a patient treated with antithyroid drugs. The receptors stem from a woman aged 25-40 years with Graves disease.

This clonotype occurred many times. V usage is TRBV5-1 and J usage is TRBJ2-7; tentatively, D is TRBD2 (5 bases). The V gene's germline CDR1 is SGHRS and CDR2 YFSETQ. The CDR3 is made up of 14 amino acids. The V end lost 1 base, the J end lost 2 bases, and 10 bases lay between the germline ends. The CDR3 DNA reads as TGCGCCAGCAGCTTGCAGTCGGGGACCTACGAGCAGTACTTC. It codes for CASSLQSGTYEQYF.

This clonotype was observed many times. The chain employs TRBV3-1 and TRBJ2-1; the match to TRBD2 covers 7 bases. Per germline, CDR1 LGHDT and CDR2 YNNKEL (reference sequence). CDR3 size: 16 residues. J was trimmed by 7 bases and V by 1 base; bases with no gene match: 10. DNA of the CDR3: TGTGCCAGCAGCCAAGCCCGAGGGAGGGCCGGTAATGAGCAGTTCTTC. It translates to CASSQARGRAGNEQFF.

The table lists this clonotype with many counts. The gene calls are TRBV12-3 or TRBV12-4 and TRBJ1-6; D is ambiguous. V lost 6 bases, J lost 6 bases, and 12 bases lay in between. The CDR3 sequence is 14 residues long. The chain's CDR3 is CASSPRGSNSPLHF. As DNA, the CDR3 is TGTGCCAGCAGCCCCAGAGGGAGTAATTCACCCCTCCACTTT.

For this clonotype: Given a much more abundant clone one base away, this may be a read error. V and J are TRBV6-1 and TRBJ2-1, with 12 bases aligning to TRBD2. With the DNA end fitting TRBJ2-7 better, the J assignment may be wrong. There are 18 residues in the CDR3. CDR1 and CDR2 from the germline V gene are MNHNS and SASEGT. The CDR3 is CASSASGRALGSYNEQYF. Written as DNA, the CDR3 is TGTGCCAGCTCAGCTAGCGGGAGGGCCCTAGGCTCCTACAATGAGCAGTACTTC.

Concerning this clonotype itself: It may be a read error: a sequence one base away is much more abundant. The V call is TRBV12-3 or TRBV12-4, the J call TRBJ1-2; D is perhaps TRBD1 (6 bases). This CDR3 contains 12 residues. CDR3 loop: CASAGVLYGYAF. CDR3 coding DNA: TGTGCCAGCGCAGGGGTACTCTATGGCTACGCCTTC.

This clonotype was seen ten or more times. V usage is TRBV18 and J usage is TRBJ2-7; the D is unclear. The CDR3 length is 15 residues. Trimming removed 3 bases from V and 0 bases from J, with 12 bases in between. CDR1 KGHSH and CDR2 LQKENI come from the germline V gene. The CDR3 spells CASSPQPRSSYEQYF. The CDR3 DNA is TGTGCCAGCTCACCCCAGCCCCGCTCCTCCTACGAGCAGTACTTC. Based on the CDR3 plus reference TRBV18 and TRBJ2-7, the full variable domain is NAGVMQNPRHLVRRRGQEARLRCSPMKGHSHVYWYRQLPEEGLKFMVYLQKENIIDESGMPKERFSAEFPKEGPSILRIQQVVRGDSAAYFCASSPQPRSSYEQYFGPGTRLTVT.

This clonotype was recorded at least ten times. This chain uses TRBV4-1 with TRBJ2-3; 9 positions agree with TRBD2. This CDR3 has 17 amino acids. The ends lost 0 bases at V and 4 bases at J; junction bases unmatched: 8. CDR1 is MGHRA and CDR2 is YSYEKL in the germline V gene. CDR3 sequence reads: CASSQEPGGRASDTQYF. CDR3 sequence (DNA): TGCGCCAGCAGCCAAGAACCGGGCGGGAGGGCCTCAGATACGCAGTATTTT.

There are a few counts of this clonotype. The DNA for the CDR3 is TGCAGTGCTAGAGATACTCAGGGTTTATTTTATGGCTACACCTTC. Its protein is CSARDTQGLFYGYTF. The chain links TRBV20-1 to TRBJ1-2; TRBD1 might be the D (5 bases). Looked up from germline, CDR1 is DFQATT and CDR2 is SNEGSKA (reference sequence). The CDR3 covers 15 residues. With 0 bases removed from V and 5 bases from J, the gap between germline ends came to 16 bases.

This clonotype was found a few times. The chain recombines TRBV14 with TRBJ2-1; 7 nucleotides align to TRBD2. Germline CDR1 is SGHDN and CDR2 is FVKESK. The trim removed 8 bases at V and 8 bases at J, leaving 12 bases unmatched. The CDR3 covers 14 residues. The CDR3 DNA is TGTGCCAGCTCAGGACTAGATGTGATCCATGAGCAGTTCTTC. It translates to CASSGLDVIHEQFF.

At least ten counts were recorded for this clonotype. The chain links TRBV30 to TRBJ2-3; D remains ambiguous. The CDR3 totals 15 residues. Germline V gene data show CDR1 as GTSNPN and CDR2 as SVGIG (reference sequence). Trimming shortened V by 2 bases and J by 2 bases, and 14 bases separated the two germline ends. CDR3 in DNA: TGTGCCTGGAGTAATTTGGAGACGGACACAGATACGCAGTATTTT. Translating it yields CAWSNLETDTDTQYF.

This clonotype was found once. This chain links TRBV19 with TRBJ2-7; 7 nucleotides match TRBD1. J gave up 5 bases and V 6 bases, and 10 bases lay outside the gene matches. Germline CDR1 and CDR2: LNHDA and SQIVND (reference sequence). There are 14 residues in the CDR3. In DNA form, the CDR3 reads TGTGCCAGTAGCCCCAGCGACAGGGCACACGAGCAGTACTTC. Encoded protein: CASSPSDRAHEQYF.

This clonotype was seen only a few times. V gene TRBV6-1 combines with J gene TRBJ2-4; 8 nucleotides agree with TRBD2. CDR1 and CDR2 (germline): MNHNS, SASEGT. The CDR3 loop spans 17 amino acids. V gave up 7 bases and J gave up 6 bases; unmatched junction bases: 17. Here the CDR3 DNA reads TGTGCCAGCACCGGGGGAGGGTTTATGAGCGGGAGAAACATTCAGTACTTC. It specifies CASTGGGFMSGRNIQYF.

This clonotype was seen repeatedly, ten times or more. The chain is built from TRBV7-3 and TRBJ1-1; D not certain. The CDR3 covers 13 residues. CDR1 is SGHTA, CDR2 FQGTGA, per germline. V lost 4 bases to trimming and J lost 3 bases, with 9 bases between them. For the CDR3, the DNA is TGTGCCAGCAGCTCCTCCGGTGACACTGAAGCTTTCTTT. Translating it yields CASSSSGDTEAFF.